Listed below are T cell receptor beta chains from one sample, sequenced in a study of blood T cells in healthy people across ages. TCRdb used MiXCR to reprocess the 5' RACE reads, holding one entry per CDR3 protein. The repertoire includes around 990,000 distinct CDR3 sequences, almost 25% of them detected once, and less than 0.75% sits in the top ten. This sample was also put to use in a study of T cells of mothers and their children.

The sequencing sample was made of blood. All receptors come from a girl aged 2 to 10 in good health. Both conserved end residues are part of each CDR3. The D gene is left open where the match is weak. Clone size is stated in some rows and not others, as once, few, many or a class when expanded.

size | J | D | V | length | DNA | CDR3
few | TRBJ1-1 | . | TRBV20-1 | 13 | TGCAGTGCTAGTAAGACGTTGAACACTGAAGCTTTCTTT | CSASKTLNTEAFF
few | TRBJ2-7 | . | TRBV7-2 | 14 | TGTGCCAGCAGCGCTGGACAGACGGCCTACGAGCAGTACTTC | CASSAGQTAYEQYF
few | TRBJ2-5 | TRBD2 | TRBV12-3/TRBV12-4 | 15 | TGTGCCAGCAGCAAAGGGACTACTCTCCAAGAGACCCAGTACTTC | CASSKGTTLQETQYF
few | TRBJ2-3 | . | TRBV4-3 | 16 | TGCGCCGGCAGCCAAGAGGGAGTAGCACACACAGATACGCAGTATTTT | CAGSQEGVAHTDTQYF
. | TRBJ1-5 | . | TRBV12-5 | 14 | TGTGCTAGTGGGGACGCATATAGCAATCAGCCCCAGCATTTT | CASGDAYSNQPQHF
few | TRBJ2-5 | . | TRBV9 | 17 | TGTGCCAGCAGCGTAGGTCCGTGGGGGGCACACCAAGAGACCCAGTACTTC | CASSVGPWGAHQETQYF
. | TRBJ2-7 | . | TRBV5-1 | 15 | TGCGCCAGCAGCTTGCAGCCCCAGATTTCCTACGAGCAGTACTTC | CASSLQPQISYEQYF
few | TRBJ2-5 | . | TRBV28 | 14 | TGTGCCAGCAGTTTCTCACAAACGTCGGAGACCCAGTACTTC | CASSFSQTSETQYF
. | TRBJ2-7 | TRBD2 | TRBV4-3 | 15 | TGCGCCAGCAGCCCAACGGTGGGAGGGTCCTACGAGCAGTACTTC | CASSPTVGGSYEQYF
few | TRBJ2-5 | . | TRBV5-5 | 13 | TGTGCCAGCAGCTTGGACTGGCAAGAGACCCAGTACTTC | CASSLDWQETQYF
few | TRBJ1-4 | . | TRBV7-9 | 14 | TGTGCCAGCGCCGATATCGGGCATGATGAAAAACTGTTTTTT | CASADIGHDEKLFF
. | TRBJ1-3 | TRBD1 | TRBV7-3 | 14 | TGTGCCAGCAGCCCTGACAGGGAGGGTGGCACCATATATTTT | CASSPDREGGTIYF
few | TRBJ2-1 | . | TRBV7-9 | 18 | TGTGCCAGCAGCCCCGACCCGCTAGCATCCAGCTCCTACAATGAGCAGTTCTTC | CASSPDPLASSSYNEQFF
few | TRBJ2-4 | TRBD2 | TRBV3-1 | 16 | TGTGCCAGCAGCCAGAGCGGTAGCGGGAAGGGCGGCATTCAGTACTTC | CASSQSGSGKGGIQYF
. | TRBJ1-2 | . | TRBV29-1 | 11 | TGCAGCGTTGAAGATTGGAATGGCTACACCTTC | CSVEDWNGYTF
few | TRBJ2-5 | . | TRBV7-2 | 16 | TGTGCCAGCAGCTTAGCGCTTGGCGGGGACCAAGAGACCCAGTACTTC | CASSLALGGDQETQYF
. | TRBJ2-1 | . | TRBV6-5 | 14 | TGTGCCAGCAGTCCAGCGGAGACCTACAATGAGCAGTTCTTC | CASSPAETYNEQFF
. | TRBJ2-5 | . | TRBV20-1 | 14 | TGCAGTGCTAGAGATCGTCTGGGGCAAGAGACCCAGTACTTC | CSARDRLGQETQYF
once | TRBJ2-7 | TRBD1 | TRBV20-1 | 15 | TGCAGTGCTAGAACTCCGGGACAGGCTAGGGCCGAGCAGTACTTC | CSARTPGQARAEQYF
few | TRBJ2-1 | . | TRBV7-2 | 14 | TGTGCCAGCAGCTTAGCTCCGGCAGCCGATGAGCAGTTCTTC | CASSLAPAADEQFF
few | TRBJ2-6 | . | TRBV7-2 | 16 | TGTGCCAGCAGCTACGCCGGGGGCTCTGGGGCCAACGTCCTGACTTTC | CASSYAGGSGANVLTF
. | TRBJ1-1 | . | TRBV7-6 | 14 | TGTGCCAGCAGCTTAACCGAAACGGGCACTGAAGCTTTCTTT | CASSLTETGTEAFF
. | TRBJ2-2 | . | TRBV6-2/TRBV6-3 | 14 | TGTGCCAGCAGTTTTGAGTTAAACACCGGGGAGCTGTTTTTT | CASSFELNTGELFF
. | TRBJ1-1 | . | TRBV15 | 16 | TGTGCCACCAGCATAAGGGGGGGCAACCGGGACGCTGAAGCTTTCTTT | CATSIRGGNRDAEAFF
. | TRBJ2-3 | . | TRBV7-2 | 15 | TGTGCCAGCAGCCCAACTAGCAGCTACACAGATACGCAGTATTTT | CASSPTSSYTDTQYF
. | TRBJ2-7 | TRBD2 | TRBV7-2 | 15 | TGTGCCAGCAGCTTAAGGCAAGGGACTAGCGGGGGACCGTACTTC | CASSLRQGTSGGPYF
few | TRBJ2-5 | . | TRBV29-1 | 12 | TGCAGCGTTGTTAGTAGCTTGGAGACCCAGTACTTC | CSVVSSLETQYF
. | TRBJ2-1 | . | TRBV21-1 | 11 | TGTGCCAACAGCACGCGTAGGGAGCAGTTCTTC | CANSTRREQFF
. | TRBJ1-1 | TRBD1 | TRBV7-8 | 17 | TGTGCCAGCAGCGCACCTCCGGGACAGGGAATTAGCACTGAAGCTTTCTTT | CASSAPPGQGISTEAFF
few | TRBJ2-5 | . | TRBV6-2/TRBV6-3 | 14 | TGTGCCAGCAGTGGGGGATATCCTTCTGAGACCCAGTACTTC | CASSGGYPSETQYF
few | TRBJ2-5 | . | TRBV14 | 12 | TGCGCCAGGATCGGGGGCTACGAGACCCAGTACTTC | CARIGGYETQYF
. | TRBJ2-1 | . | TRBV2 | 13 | TGTGCCAGCACGGCGGCACATTCGAATGAGCAGTTCTTC | CASTAAHSNEQFF
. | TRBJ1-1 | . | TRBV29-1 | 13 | TGCAGCGTTGCGACAACCGCGGGGACTGAAGCTTTCTTT | CSVATTAGTEAFF
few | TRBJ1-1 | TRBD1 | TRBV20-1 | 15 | TGCAGTGCTAGGACGGACAGGGGATCGAACACTGAAGCTTTCTTT | CSARTDRGSNTEAFF
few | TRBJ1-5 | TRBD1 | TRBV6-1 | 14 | TGTGCCAGCCCGGGACAGGCGAACAATCAGCCCCAGCATTTT | CASPGQANNQPQHF
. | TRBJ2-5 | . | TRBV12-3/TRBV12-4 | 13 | TGTGCCAGCAGTTTCCTCCTAATGGGGACCCAGTACTTC | CASSFLLMGTQYF
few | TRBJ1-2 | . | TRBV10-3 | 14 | TGTGCCATCAGTGAGTCTGACAGCCACTATGGCTACACCTTC | CAISESDSHYGYTF
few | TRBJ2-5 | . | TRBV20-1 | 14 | TGCAGTGCTAGAGACTCACCTGTGGAGGAGACCCAGTACTTC | CSARDSPVEETQYF
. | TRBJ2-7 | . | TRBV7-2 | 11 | TGTGCCAGCAGCTCCTCCCAATTGCAGTACTTC | CASSSSQLQYF
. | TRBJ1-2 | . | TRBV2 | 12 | TGTGCCTACGGACGGGTTAACTATGGCTACACCTTC | CAYGRVNYGYTF
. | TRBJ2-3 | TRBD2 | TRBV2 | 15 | TGTGCCGGCAAATTAGCGGGAGGGGGCGGAGATACGCAGTATTTT | CAGKLAGGGGDTQYF
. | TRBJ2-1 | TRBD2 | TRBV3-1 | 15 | TGTGCCAGCAGCCAAGAATCCAGCGGGAGTCATGAGCAGTTCTTC | CASSQESSGSHEQFF
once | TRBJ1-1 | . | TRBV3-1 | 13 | TGTGCCAGCAGCCAAAAGTGGGAGAGTGAAGCTTTCTTT | CASSQKWESEAFF
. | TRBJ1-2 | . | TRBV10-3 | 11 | TGTGCCATCAGTGTAGGGGACGGCTACACCTTC | CAISVGDGYTF
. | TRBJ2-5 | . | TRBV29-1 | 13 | TGCAGCGTAACGGGTCCCCTGCGAGAGACCCAGTACTTC | CSVTGPLRETQYF
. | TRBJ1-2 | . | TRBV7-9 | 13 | TGTGCCAGCAGCTTGGCGTTAGGGCATGGCTACACCTTC | CASSLALGHGYTF